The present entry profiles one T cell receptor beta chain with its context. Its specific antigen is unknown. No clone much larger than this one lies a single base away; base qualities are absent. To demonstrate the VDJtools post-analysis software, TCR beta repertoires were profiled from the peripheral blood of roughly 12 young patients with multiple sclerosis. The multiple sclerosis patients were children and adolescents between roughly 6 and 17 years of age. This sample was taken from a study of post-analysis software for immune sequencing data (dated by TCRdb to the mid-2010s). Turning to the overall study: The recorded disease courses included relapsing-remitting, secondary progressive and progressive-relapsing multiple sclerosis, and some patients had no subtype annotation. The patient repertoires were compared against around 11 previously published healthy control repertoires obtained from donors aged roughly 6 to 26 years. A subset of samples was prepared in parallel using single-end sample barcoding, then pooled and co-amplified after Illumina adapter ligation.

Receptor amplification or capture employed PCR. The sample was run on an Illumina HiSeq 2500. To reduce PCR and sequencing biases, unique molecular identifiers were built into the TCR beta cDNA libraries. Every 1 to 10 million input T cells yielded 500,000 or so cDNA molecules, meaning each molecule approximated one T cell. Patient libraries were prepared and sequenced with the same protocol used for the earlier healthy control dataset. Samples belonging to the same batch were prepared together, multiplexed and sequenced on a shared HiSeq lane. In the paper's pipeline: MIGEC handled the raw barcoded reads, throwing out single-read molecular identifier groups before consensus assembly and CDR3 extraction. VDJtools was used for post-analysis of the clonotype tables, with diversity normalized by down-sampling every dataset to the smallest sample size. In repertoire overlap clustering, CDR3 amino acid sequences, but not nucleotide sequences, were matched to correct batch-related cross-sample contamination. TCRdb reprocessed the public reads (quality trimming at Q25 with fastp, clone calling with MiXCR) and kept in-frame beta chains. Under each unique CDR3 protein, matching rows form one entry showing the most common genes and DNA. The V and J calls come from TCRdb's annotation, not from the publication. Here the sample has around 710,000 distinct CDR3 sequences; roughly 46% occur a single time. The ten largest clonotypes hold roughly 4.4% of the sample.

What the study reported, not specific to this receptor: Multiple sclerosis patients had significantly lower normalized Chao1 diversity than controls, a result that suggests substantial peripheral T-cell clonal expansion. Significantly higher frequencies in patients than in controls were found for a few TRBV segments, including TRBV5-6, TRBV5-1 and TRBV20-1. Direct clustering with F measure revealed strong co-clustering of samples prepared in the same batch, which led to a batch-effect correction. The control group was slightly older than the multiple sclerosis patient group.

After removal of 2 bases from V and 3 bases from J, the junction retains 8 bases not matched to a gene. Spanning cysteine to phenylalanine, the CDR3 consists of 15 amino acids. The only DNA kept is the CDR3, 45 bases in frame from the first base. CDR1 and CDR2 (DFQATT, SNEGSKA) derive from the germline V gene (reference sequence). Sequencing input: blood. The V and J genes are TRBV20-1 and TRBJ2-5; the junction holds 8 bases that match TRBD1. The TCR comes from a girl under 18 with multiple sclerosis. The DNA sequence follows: TGCAGTGCTAGAACCGTAACACAGGGGGAAGAGACCCAGTACTTC. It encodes CSARTVTQGEETQYF.